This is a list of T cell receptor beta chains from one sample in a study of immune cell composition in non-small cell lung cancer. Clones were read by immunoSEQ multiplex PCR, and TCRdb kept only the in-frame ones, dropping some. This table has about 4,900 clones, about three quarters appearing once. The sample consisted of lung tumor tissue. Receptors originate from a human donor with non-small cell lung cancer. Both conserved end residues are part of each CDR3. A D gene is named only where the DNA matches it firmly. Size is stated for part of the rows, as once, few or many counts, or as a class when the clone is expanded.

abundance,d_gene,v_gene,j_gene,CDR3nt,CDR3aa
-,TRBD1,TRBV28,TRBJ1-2,TGTGCCAGCAGTTCCCCCGAGGGGGCGCGGTATGGCTACACCTTC,CASSSPEGARYGYTF
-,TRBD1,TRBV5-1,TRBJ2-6,TGCGCCAGCAGCGCCCGGGACAGTGCCGCCAACGTCCTGACTTTC,CASSARDSAANVLTF
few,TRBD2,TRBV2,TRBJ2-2,TGTGCCAGCACTTGGACTAGCGGGGTCACGAACACCGGGGAGCTGTTTTTT,CASTWTSGVTNTGELFF
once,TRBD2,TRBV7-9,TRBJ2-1,TGTGCCAGCAGCTTACGTTCTAGCGGCGACAATGAGCAGTTCTTC,CASSLRSSGDNEQFF
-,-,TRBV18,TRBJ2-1,TGTGCCAGCTCACCACGGACTGGGAGCTCCTACAATGAGCAGTTCTTC,CASSPRTGSSYNEQFF
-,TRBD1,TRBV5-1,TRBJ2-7,TGCGCCAGCAGCGTAGGGACAGGCCCCCCCGAGCAGTACTTC,CASSVGTGPPEQYF
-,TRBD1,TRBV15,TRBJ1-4,TGTGCCACCAGCAGAGATCAGGGCAGGGGGTATGAAAAACTGTTTTTT,CATSRDQGRGYEKLFF
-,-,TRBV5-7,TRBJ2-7,TGTGCCAGCAGCTCCACCGAGCCCCCACCCCAATACGAGCAGTACTTC,CASSSTEPPPQYEQYF
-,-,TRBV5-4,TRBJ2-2,TGTGCCAGCAGCTTGGATGCGGGGAACACCGGGGAGCTGTTTTTT,CASSLDAGNTGELFF
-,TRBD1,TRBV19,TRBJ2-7,TGTGCCAGTAGTTCGCCGGGACAGGGGTTCCAGGAGCAGTACTTC,CASSSPGQGFQEQYF
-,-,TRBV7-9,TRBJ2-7,TGTGCCAGCAGCCATCCGTCCCCGGGCTACGAGCAGTACTTC,CASSHPSPGYEQYF
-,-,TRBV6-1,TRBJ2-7,TGTGCCAGCAGTGAAATCCCGACAGTATTCTACGAGCAGTACTTC,CASSEIPTVFYEQYF
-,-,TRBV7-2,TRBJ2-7,TGTGCCAGCAGCCCGCTGATCGCCGTGGGGCACTACGAGCAGTACTTC,CASSPLIAVGHYEQYF
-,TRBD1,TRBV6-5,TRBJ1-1,TGTGCCAGCAGACCTAACAGGGGGCAGGCTTTCTTT,CASRPNRGQAFF
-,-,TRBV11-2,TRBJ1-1,TGTGCCAGCAGCTTATTCGGAGGGCTCGCTGAAGCTTTCTTT,CASSLFGGLAEAFF
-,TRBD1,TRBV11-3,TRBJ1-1,TGTGCCAGCAGCTCGGGACAGGGGGACACTGAAGCTTTCTTT,CASSSGQGDTEAFF
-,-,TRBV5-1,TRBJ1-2,TGCGCCAGCAGCTTGGAAGGGGTAGGCGGCTACACCTTC,CASSLEGVGGYTF
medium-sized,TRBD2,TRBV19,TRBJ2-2,TGTGCCAGTAGGGTCCTGGCTAGCGGGGGGGCGAACACCGGGGAGCTGTTTTTT,CASRVLASGGANTGELFF
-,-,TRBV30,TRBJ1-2,TGTGCCTGGAGTGTATTGGGCGTACGTGGGTATGGCTACACCTTC,CAWSVLGVRGYGYTF
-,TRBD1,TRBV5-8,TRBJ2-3,TGTGCCAGCAGCTTGGTGGCAGGGGGTATCGCAGATACGCAGTATTTT,CASSLVAGGIADTQYF
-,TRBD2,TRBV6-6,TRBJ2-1,TGTGCCAGCAGTCTCAGTAGCGGGGGCTTCAATGAGCAGTTCTTC,CASSLSSGGFNEQFF
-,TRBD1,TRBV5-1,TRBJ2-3,TGCGCCAGCAAGGGTCAGGGGGCCTCTGATACGCAGTATTTT,CASKGQGASDTQYF
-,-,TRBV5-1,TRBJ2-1,TGCGCCAGCAGCTTGGGACAGGAATATAATGAGCAGTTCTTC,CASSLGQEYNEQFF
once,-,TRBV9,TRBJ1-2,TGTGCCAGCAGCGGGTACAGTTATGGCTACACCTTC,CASSGYSYGYTF
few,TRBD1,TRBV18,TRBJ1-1,TGTGCCAGCTCACCCGGGACAGGGGGGGATCTGGGAGCTTTCTTT,CASSPGTGGDLGAFF
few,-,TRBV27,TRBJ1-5,TGTGCCAGCAGTTTATCCCCTGCGAATGCGGCCGGTCAGCCCCAGCATTTT,CASSLSPANAAGQPQHF
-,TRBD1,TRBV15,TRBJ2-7,TGTGCCACCAGCGAGGGGACAGTCTACGAGCAGTACTTC,CATSEGTVYEQYF
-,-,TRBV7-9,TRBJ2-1,TGTGCCAGCAGCTTGTTCGGGGGGCAAATGCAGTTCTTC,CASSLFGGQMQFF
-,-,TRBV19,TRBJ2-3,TGTGCCAGTAGTTCCGTTAGCACAGATACGCAGTATTTT,CASSSVSTDTQYF
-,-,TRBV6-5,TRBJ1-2,TGTGCCAGCAGCGAGGGGGTCTATGGCTACACCTTC,CASSEGVYGYTF
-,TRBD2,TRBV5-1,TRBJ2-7,TGCGCCAGCAGCTTTAAGCGGGGCCCCTACGAGCAGTACTTC,CASSFKRGPYEQYF
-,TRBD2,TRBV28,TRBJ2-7,TGTGCCAGCGGCGGGGGGGGAAGCTACGAGCAGTACTTC,CASGGGGSYEQYF
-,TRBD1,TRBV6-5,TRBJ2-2,TGTGCCAGCAGTATAACAGGGGGCGGGGAGCTGTTTTTT,CASSITGGGELFF
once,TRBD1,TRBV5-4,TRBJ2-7,TGTGCCAGCAGCTTCGGGACAGGGGTAAACGAGCAGTACTTC,CASSFGTGVNEQYF
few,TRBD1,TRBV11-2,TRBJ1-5,TGTGCCAGCAGCTTAGAGACAGGGTACAACCAGCCCCAGCATTTT,CASSLETGYNQPQHF
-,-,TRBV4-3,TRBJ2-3,TGCGCCAGCAGCCAAGCGGTCAGGTACACAGATACGCAGTATTTT,CASSQAVRYTDTQYF
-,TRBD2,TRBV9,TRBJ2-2,TGTGCCAGCAGCGGCACTAGCGCCTCGAACACCGGGGAGCTGTTTTTT,CASSGTSASNTGELFF
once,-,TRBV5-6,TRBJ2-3,TGTGCCAGCAGCTTGACCGTCGCGGATACGCAGTATTTT,CASSLTVADTQYF
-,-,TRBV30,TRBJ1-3,TGTGCCTGGAGTTACCGGGGAGGCGGAAACACCATATATTTT,CAWSYRGGGNTIYF
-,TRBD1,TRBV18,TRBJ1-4,TGTGCCAGCTCAACGGGACAGGGGACTAATGAAAAACTGTTTTTT,CASSTGQGTNEKLFF
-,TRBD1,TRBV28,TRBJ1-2,TGTGCCAGCAGCCTACAGGGGGTATATGGCTACACCTTC,CASSLQGVYGYTF
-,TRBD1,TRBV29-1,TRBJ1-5,TGCAGCGTTGGACAGGGACTCAATCAGCCCCAGCATTTT,CSVGQGLNQPQHF
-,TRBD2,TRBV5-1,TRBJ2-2,TGCGCCAGCAGCTTCGGACTAGCGGGGGGGAACACCGGGGAGCTGTTTTTT,CASSFGLAGGNTGELFF
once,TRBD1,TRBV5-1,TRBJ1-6,TGCGCCAGCAGCAGTACAGGGGGCGCGACCTCACCCCTCCACTTT,CASSSTGGATSPLHF
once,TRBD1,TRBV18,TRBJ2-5,TGTGCCAGCTCCTCCCTCGCAGGGGGCGAAGAGACCCAGTACTTC,CASSSLAGGEETQYF